This T cell receptor (beta chain) is drawn from a study of blood T cells in healthy people across ages. The authors ran a second PCR of 7 to 11 cycles using a sample-barcoded 5' primer and a J-beta primer mix. One entry per CDR3 protein results from TCRdb running MiXCR on the 5' RACE reads. This sample yields some 700,000 distinct CDR3 sequences, of which 20% to 25% are seen a single time; less than 25% belongs to the top ten. V was pared by 0 bases and J by 1 base, with 5 bases of the junction left unmatched. The CDR3 loop spans 16 amino acids. Germline V CDR1 and CDR2: SGHTA, FQGNSA. The sequenced material came from blood. The sequence was obtained from a man aged 65 to 85 in good health. V gene TRBV7-2 combines with J gene TRBJ2-7; 8 bases are a match to TRBD1. Here the CDR3 DNA reads TGTGCCAGCAGCTTAGCTGTTGGACAGGGATCCTACGAGCAGTACTTC. This gives the protein CASSLAVGQGSYEQYF.